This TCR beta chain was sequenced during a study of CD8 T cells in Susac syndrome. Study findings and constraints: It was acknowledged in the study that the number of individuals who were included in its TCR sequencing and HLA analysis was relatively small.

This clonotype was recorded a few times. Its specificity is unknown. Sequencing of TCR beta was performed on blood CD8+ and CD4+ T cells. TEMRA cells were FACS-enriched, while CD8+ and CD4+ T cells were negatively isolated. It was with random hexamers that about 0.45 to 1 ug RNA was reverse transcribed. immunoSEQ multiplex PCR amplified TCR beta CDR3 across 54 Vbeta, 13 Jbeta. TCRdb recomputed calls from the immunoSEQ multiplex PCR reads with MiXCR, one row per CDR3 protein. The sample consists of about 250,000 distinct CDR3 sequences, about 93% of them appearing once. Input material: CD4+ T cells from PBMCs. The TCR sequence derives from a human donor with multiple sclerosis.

The CDR3 bases are TGTGCCAGCAGGCAACAGGCCGGGTTAATATCTGGGGCCAACGTCCTGACTTTC. It translates to CASRQQAGLISGANVLTF. V usage is TRBV12-3 or TRBV12-4 and J usage is TRBJ2-6, with a weak D call TRBD1 (5 bases). V lost 6 bases and J lost 1, with 19 bases in between. This CDR3 has 18 residues.